A selection of T cell receptor beta chains follows, all from one sample in a study of blood T cell repertoires in COVID-19. TCRdb's copy holds only in-frame clones and misses some; the assay was immunoSEQ multiplex PCR. The sample holds about 38,000 clones, roughly 80% seen once. The sequenced material came from peripheral blood. All receptors come from a man in his 60s with COVID-19, enrolled during active disease. CDR3s include the opening cysteine and the closing phenylalanine or tryptophan. Each record gives: V gene, J gene, D gene, clone size, CDR3 DNA, CDR3 protein. A D gene is named only where the DNA matches it firmly. Clone sizes are given selectively: once, few, many, or a class where the clone is expanded.

>TRBV12-3/TRBV12-4|TRBJ1-1|NA|NA
TGTGCCAGCAGTTTATCCAGGCCGATTGAAGCTTTCTTT
CASSLSRPIEAFF
>TRBV7-6|TRBJ2-1|TRBD2|NA
TGTGCCAGCAGCACCTCAAGGACTAGCGGGGAGCGGGGGCAGTTCTTC
CASSTSRTSGERGQFF
>TRBV6-1|TRBJ1-2|NA|few
TGTGCCAGCAGTGAACAGGGGTCCTATGGCTACACCTTC
CASSEQGSYGYTF
>TRBV12-3/TRBV12-4|TRBJ2-7|NA|NA
TGTGCCAGCAGTTTAAGGGGCGAGCAGTACTTC
CASSLRGEQYF
>TRBV6-4|TRBJ1-1|NA|NA
TGTGCCAGCAGTGACTTAGACGGGATGAACACTGAAGCTTTCTTT
CASSDLDGMNTEAFF
>TRBV11-2|TRBJ2-7|NA|NA
TGTGCCAGCAGCCAGGAACTAGTCTACGAGCAGTACTTC
CASSQELVYEQYF
>TRBV28|TRBJ2-3|TRBD2|NA
TGTGCCAGCAGTTGGGCTAGCGGGAGTAATACGCAGTATTTT
CASSWASGSNTQYF
>TRBV4-1|TRBJ1-3|TRBD1|NA
TGCGCCAGCAGCCAAGAAAAAGTGACAGGGGGGTTCTCCTCTGGAAACACCATATATTTT
CASSQEKVTGGFSSGNTIYF
>TRBV5-4|TRBJ1-2|TRBD1|once
TGTGCCAGCAGCTTGGAGGGGGCGTATGGCTACACCTTC
CASSLEGAYGYTF
>TRBV2|TRBJ2-2|TRBD1|NA
TGTGCCAGCAGTGCCTCAGGGGGCACCGGGGAGCTGTTTTTT
CASSASGGTGELFF
>TRBV11-2|TRBJ2-7|NA|few
TGTGCCAGCAGCTCCACTATCGGATGGGAGGACGAGCAGTACTTC
CASSSTIGWEDEQYF
>TRBV12-5|TRBJ2-2|NA|NA
TGTGCTAGTGGTTTTGGTAGGGGGACCGGGGAGCTGTTTTTT
CASGFGRGTGELFF
>TRBV27|TRBJ2-7|NA|NA
TGTGCCAGCAGTTTACTGGGAGGCTCCTACGAGCAGTACTTC
CASSLLGGSYEQYF
>TRBV9|TRBJ2-7|NA|few
TGTGCCAGCAGCGTCACACCACAGGGCTACGAGCAGTACTTC
CASSVTPQGYEQYF
>TRBV29-1|TRBJ2-2|TRBD1|few
TGCAGCGTTCGGGGACAGGGTGTCTGGGGCACCGGGGAGCTGTTTTTT
CSVRGQGVWGTGELFF
>TRBV6-5|TRBJ1-1|NA|NA
TGTGCCAGCAGCCTCTCGGGGGGCGCTGCTTTCTTT
CASSLSGGAAFF
>TRBV27|TRBJ1-4|TRBD1|NA
TGTGCCAGCAGTCCAACTCAGACAGGGACGGGTGAAAAACTGTTTTTT
CASSPTQTGTGEKLFF
>TRBV19|TRBJ1-6|NA|NA
TGTGCCAGTACTCATCGAAGGGGGGGGGCGCGGAATTCACCCCTCCACTTT
CASTHRRGGARNSPLHF
>TRBV7-9|TRBJ1-4|NA|NA
TGTGCCAGCAGCTTAGCCGAGGGAGGCGAAAAACTGTTTTTT
CASSLAEGGEKLFF
>TRBV10-3|TRBJ1-1|NA|NA
TGTGCCATCAGTGATAGGGGAAACACTGAAGCTTTCTTT
CAISDRGNTEAFF
>TRBV5-1|TRBJ1-3|TRBD1|NA
TGCGCCAGCAGCCGGGGAGGGGACAGGGCCAGCTCTGGAAACACCATATATTTT
CASSRGGDRASSGNTIYF
>TRBV6-2/TRBV6-3|TRBJ1-3|NA|NA
TGTGCCAGCAGTTCCGGGACAAGGAACCGAAACACCATATATTTT
CASSSGTRNRNTIYF
>TRBV5-5|TRBJ2-7|NA|NA
TGTGCCAGCGGACGGACAGCAAGCTCCTACGAGCAGTACTTC
CASGRTASSYEQYF
>TRBV5-1|TRBJ1-2|NA|NA
TGCGCCAGCAGACCGGCGGCCAGGGAAGATGATGGCTACACCTTC
CASRPAAREDDGYTF
>TRBV6-5|TRBJ2-7|NA|NA
TGTGCCAGCAGTCGAGGTCGTGGTCGGACGGGGGAGCAGTACTTC
CASSRGRGRTGEQYF
>TRBV10-3|TRBJ1-3|NA|NA
TGTGCCATCAGTGAGACAGGGTCAGGAAACACCATATATTTT
CAISETGSGNTIYF
>TRBV14|TRBJ1-1|TRBD1|few
TGTGCCAGCAGGCCCTTCTGGGGGACAGGGAACACTGAAGCTTTCTTT
CASRPFWGTGNTEAFF
>TRBV4-1|TRBJ1-1|TRBD1|NA
TGCGCCAGCAAGCCGGGACAGCAGAACACTGAAGCTTTCTTT
CASKPGQQNTEAFF
>TRBV4-2|TRBJ1-2|NA|NA
TGTGCCAGCAGCCAAGATACGGGGGGCGAGGGCTACACCTTC
CASSQDTGGEGYTF
>TRBV7-2|TRBJ1-5|TRBD1|NA
TGTGCCAGCAGCCCCGGGACAGGGGGCCAGCCCCAGCATTTT
CASSPGTGGQPQHF
>TRBV5-6|TRBJ1-2|NA|medium-sized
TGTGCCAGCAGCTTTAGACAGGAGTCTAGTGACTACACCTTC
CASSFRQESSDYTF
>TRBV10-3|TRBJ2-2|TRBD2|NA
TGTGCCATCAGAAGACTAGCGGGACGGAACCCGAACACCGGGGAGCTGTTTTTT
CAIRRLAGRNPNTGELFF
>TRBV23-1|TRBJ2-5|NA|NA
TGCGCCAGCAGTCGGGCCAGAGCCCAAGAGACCCAGTACTTC
CASSRARAQETQYF
>TRBV7-9|TRBJ2-1|TRBD2|NA
TGTGCCAGCAGCCTGACTAGCGGGAGGGCCTATCGTATCTACAATGAGCAGTTCTTC
CASSLTSGRAYRIYNEQFF
>TRBV12-3/TRBV12-4|TRBJ2-7|NA|NA
TGTGCCAGCAGTTTACACCGAGCCTACGAGCAGTACTTC
CASSLHRAYEQYF
>TRBV10-3|TRBJ2-3|TRBD2|NA
TGTGCCATCAGCCTAGCGGGGCCGACAGATACGCAGTATTTT
CAISLAGPTDTQYF
>TRBV5-4|TRBJ2-7|NA|NA
TGTGCCAGCAGCTTGGATAAACACTCCTACGAGCAGTACTTC
CASSLDKHSYEQYF
>TRBV5-1|TRBJ2-5|NA|NA
TGCGCCAGCAGCTTTAGCTTCCAAGAGACCCAGTACTTC
CASSFSFQETQYF
>TRBV21-1|TRBJ2-7|NA|NA
TGTGCCAGCAGCAACGAGACAGAAGGCTACGAGCAGTACTTC
CASSNETEGYEQYF
>TRBV10-2|TRBJ2-1|NA|NA
TGCGCCAGCCGGGCGCGGGACTTCTATGAGCAGTTCTTC
CASRARDFYEQFF
>TRBV6-4|TRBJ2-1|TRBD2|NA
TGTGCCAGCAGCCGACTAGCGGACGATGAGCAGTTCTTC
CASSRLADDEQFF